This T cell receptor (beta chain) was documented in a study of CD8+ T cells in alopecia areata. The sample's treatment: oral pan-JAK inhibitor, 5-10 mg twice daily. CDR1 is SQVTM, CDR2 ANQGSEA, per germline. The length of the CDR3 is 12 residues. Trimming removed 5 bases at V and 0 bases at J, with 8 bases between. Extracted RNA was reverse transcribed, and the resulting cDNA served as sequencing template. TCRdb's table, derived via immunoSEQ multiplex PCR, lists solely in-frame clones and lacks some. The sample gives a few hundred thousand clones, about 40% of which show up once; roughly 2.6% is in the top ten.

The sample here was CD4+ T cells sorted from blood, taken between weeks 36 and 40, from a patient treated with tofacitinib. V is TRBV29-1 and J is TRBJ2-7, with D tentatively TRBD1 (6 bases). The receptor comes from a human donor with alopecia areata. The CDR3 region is CSVRDNSYEQYF. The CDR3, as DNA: TGCAGCGTTCGGGACAACTCCTACGAGCAGTACTTC.